The clone carrying this T cell receptor (beta chain) occurred once. This CDR3 has 12 residues. V lost 3 bases and J lost 6, with 9 bases in between. Regarding time point: peripheral blood 6 weeks after treatment start. Disease in patients was locally advanced or metastatic urothelial carcinoma. Each patient contributed between 1 and 8 total time points of blood mononuclear cells, pretreatment and during treatment. The data belong to a study of PD-L1 blockade in urothelial cancer. The overall study: Investigators checked blood 3 weeks (second dose) and 6 weeks after treatment start. Median T cell yield from blood was about 130,000.

Method: immunoSEQ multiplex PCR; TCRdb's copy keeps in-frame clones and lacks some. The data contain about 120,000 clones, more than 85% of them singletons. The sample in question was PBMCs, obtained around atezolizumab (anti-PD-L1) treatment. The clonotype comes from a man aged 55 to 70 with urothelial cancer. The chain recombines TRBV23-1 with TRBJ2-7; D possibly corresponds to TRBD2 (5 bases). TRBV23-1 is sorted into the ORF group, with uncertain function. CDR3 region: CASSHGIGEQYF. CDR3 coding DNA: TGCGCCAGCAGTCACGGGATCGGCGAGCAGTACTTC.